The entry below gives a single T cell receptor beta chain sequence along with its context. The antigen is not known. The data originate from a study of CD8 T cells in ankylosing spondylitis. Findings and limits, study-wide: Significantly higher representation of disease-linked clones was reported for matched ankylosing spondylitis synovial fluid.

TCRdb processed the 5' RACE reads anew with MiXCR; each CDR3 protein has one entry. The table has about 160,000 distinct CDR3 sequences, approximately 48% seen once. Germline-derived CDR1 and CDR2 are SNHLY and FYNNEI. V lost 6 bases and J 1 base, leaving 10 bases between the germline ends. The CDR3 runs to 14 residues. This sequence joins TRBV2 and TRBJ1-5; D unresolved. The clonotype comes from a male donor with ankylosing spondylitis. Input material: synovial fluid, either unsorted or a sorted T cell fraction (not recorded which). CDR3 nucleotide sequence: TGTGCCAGCAGCGCCGGACGGAGCAATCAGCCCCAGCATTTT. It codes for CASSAGRSNQPQHF.